This record looks at one TCR beta chain sequence and its context. The record originates from a study of blood T cell repertoires in COVID-19. The wider study: Sites across the United States, Italy and Spain contributed samples from acute and convalescent COVID-19. T cells, B-cell-depleted T cells, or PBMCs supplied cDNA or gDNA.

Original processing methods: Nucleated cell number was recorded as an estimate derived from reference gene primer amplification. Sequencing was performed with immunoSEQ multiplex PCR; in TCRdb, only in-frame clones are kept and a portion is missing. The V and J calls and clone size are taken from that table; D and trimming were inferred from the DNA. The top ten hold roughly 8.2% of the sample, which has 150,000 to 200,000 clones, 80% to 90% seen once. Sequenced sample: peripheral blood. The sequence derives from a man between 60 and 70 years old with acute or convalescent COVID-19.

This chain's CDR3 is CASSHQTGLTNYGYTF. In nucleotides, the CDR3 is TGTGCCAGCAGCCATCAGACAGGGCTCACTAACTATGGCTACACCTTC. The chain links TRBV7-6 to TRBJ1-2, with 7 bases matching TRBD1. Germline-derived CDR1 and CDR2 are SGHVS and FNYEAQ. The ends lost 5 bases at V and 0 bases at J; junction bases unmatched: 9. The CDR3 spans 16 residues.